Listed below are T cell receptor beta chains from one sample, sequenced in a study of OX40 agonist ivuxolimab in advanced cancers. Profiled with immunoSEQ multiplex PCR; TCRdb holds only in-frame clones, not every one. The data hold tens of thousands of clones, with approximately 83% observed a single time. The sample in question was CD4+ or CD8+ T cells sorted from blood, obtained in a trial of the OX40 agonist ivuxolimab. Receptors originate from an adult with an advanced solid tumor such as melanoma, head and neck, liver or kidney cancer. The CDR3 runs from the conserved cysteine through the conserved F or W.

v_gene	CDR3aa
TRBV9	CASSVGPLRAGGSKQYF
TRBV10-3	CAIRLDGMDDEQFF
TRBV18	CASSPSLGGTYEQYF
TRBV30	CAWSPGAVTEAFF
TRBV29-1	CSVGEGGNQPQHF
TRBV28	CASSLGGSNEKLFF
TRBV6-1	CASNTGTVNQPQHF
TRBV5-6	CASSKPTVLGYTF
TRBV11-2	CASSGQMNTEAFF
TRBV6-8	CASYQPQHF
TRBV6-5	CASRGYGYTF
TRBV19	CASNIEGQGARGYTF
TRBV5-1	CASSFQGDGYTF
TRBV30	CAWRREVGTEAFF
TRBV6-1	CASSDWDNQPQHF
TRBV6-1	CASSASGSTEAFF
TRBV27	CASSLIRGQSTGELFF
TRBV28	CASSSGGVENIQYF
TRBV19	CASSIGGQTDGYTF
TRBV5-1	CASSNHANTGELFF
TRBV28	CASRDRDSYNEQFF
TRBV5-1	CASNGGSNYGYTF
TRBV7-9	CASSLVLGTYEQYF
TRBV9	CASSVGLVDTQYF
TRBV7-3	CASSLTPGGSYEQYF
TRBV19	CASSIRQGVNEKLFF
TRBV12-5	CASGLVLSEQYF
TRBV11-3	CASSLVGETQYF
TRBV18	CASSRYTSTGGAGDTEAFF
TRBV7-9	CASSLARRGEQYF
TRBV27	CASSSALSGANVLTF
TRBV30	CAWSEGRGGETQYF
TRBV4-2	CASSQEWASGVADTQYF
TRBV5-1	CASSLGSRDTEAFF
TRBV18	CASSPGSRGAKFYNEQFF
TRBV6-5	CASKGAGGDNEQFF
TRBV11-3	CASSSGRGEQYF
TRBV19	CASSIEGNRVADTQYF
TRBV7-9	CASSSDAGQFF
TRBV5-1	CASSLEGGWNSPLHF
TRBV6-1	CASSSTPYEQYF
TRBV19	CASSIDLKGVNQPQHF
TRBV19	CASSQQQAPHSPLHF
TRBV10-1	CASSRGSSEQYF
TRBV5-1	CASSSPTGLAGNTGELFF
TRBV15	CATSRATLSNQPQHF
TRBV19	CASSPPGATLGEKLFF
TRBV6-6	CASRYTDTQYF
TRBV28	CASEGPYNEKLFF
TRBV5-4	CASSSLEWLEETQYF
TRBV12-5	CASGSSPFSQGTREQFF
TRBV2	CARIGRQGDTEAFF
TRBV14	CASSPGTATGELFF
TRBV7-2	CASSLDGGGSYGYTF
TRBV4-2	CASSRAGGGSYNEQFF
TRBV19	CASTRGLWTEAFF
TRBV7-9	CASSLGLGGYTF
TRBV15	CATSRESLAGSYNEQFF
TRBV5-1	CASSLTGGTEAFF